These 3 T cell receptor beta chains were sequenced from one sample in a study of T cell responses to AZD1222 COVID-19 vaccine. Profiling relied on immunoSEQ multiplex PCR, and the TCRdb table lists in-frame clones only, not all of them. The sample carries some 130,000 clones, 80% to 90% recorded once. The source was peripheral blood, collected on day 0 of AZD1222 vaccination. These receptors all come from an adult in good health.

The chain employs TRBV27 and TRBJ2-5; 12 nucleotides align to TRBD2. V shed 7 bases, J shed 2 bases, and the junction held 5 bases outside the gene matches. This CDR3 has 15 amino acids. CDR1 is MNHEY and CDR2 is SMNVEV in the germline V gene (reference sequence). The DNA of the CDR3 is TGTGCCAGCAACGCACTAGCGGGAGGACAAGAGACCCAGTACTTC. It codes for CASNALAGGQETQYF.

A remark on this clone: Other DNA sequences of this sample code for an identical CDR3. CDR3 amino acids: CASSKLAGGRHEQFF. The DNA for the CDR3 is TGTGCCAGTAGTAAACTAGCGGGGGGGAGGCATGAGCAGTTCTTC. The chain recombines TRBV19 with TRBJ2-1, with TRBD2 matching over 13 bases. Germline-derived CDR1 and CDR2 are LNHDA and SQIVND (reference sequence). The CDR3 spans 15 residues. The trim removed 4 bases at V and 8 bases at J, leaving 5 bases unmatched.

This clone was found a few times. This rearrangement joins TRBV14 to TRBJ2-1; 11 nucleotides match TRBD2. The junction had 16 bases not matched to a gene; V was cut back by 1 base and J by 5 bases. The CDR3 totals 20 residues. The V gene's germline CDR1 is SGHDN and CDR2 FVKESK. CDR3 DNA: TGTGCCAGCAGCCAAGTTTCGACTAGCGGGACACGAATACCTAACAATGAGCAGTTCTTC. It is translated as CASSQVSTSGTRIPNNEQFF.